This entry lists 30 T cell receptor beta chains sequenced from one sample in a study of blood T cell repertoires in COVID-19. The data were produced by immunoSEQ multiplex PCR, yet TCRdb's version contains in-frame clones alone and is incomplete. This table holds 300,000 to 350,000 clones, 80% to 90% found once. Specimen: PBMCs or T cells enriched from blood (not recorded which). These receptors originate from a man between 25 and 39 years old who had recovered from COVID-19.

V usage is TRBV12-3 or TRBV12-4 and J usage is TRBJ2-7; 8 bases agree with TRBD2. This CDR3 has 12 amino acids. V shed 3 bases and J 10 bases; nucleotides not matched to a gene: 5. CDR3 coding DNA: TGTGCCAGCAGTTTCGGACTAGCCTCTCAGTACTTC. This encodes CASSFGLASQYF.

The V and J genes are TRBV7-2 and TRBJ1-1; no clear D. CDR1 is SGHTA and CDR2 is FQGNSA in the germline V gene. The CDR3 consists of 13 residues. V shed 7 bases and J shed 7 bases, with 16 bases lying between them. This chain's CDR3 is CASTPSREGEAFF. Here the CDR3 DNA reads TGTGCCAGCACCCCTTCGAGGGAGGGTGAAGCTTTCTTT.

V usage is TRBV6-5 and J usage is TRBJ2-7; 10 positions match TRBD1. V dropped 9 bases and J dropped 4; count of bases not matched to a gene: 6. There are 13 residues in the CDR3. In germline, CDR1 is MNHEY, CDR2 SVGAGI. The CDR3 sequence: CASGQGGQYEQYF. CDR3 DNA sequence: TGTGCCAGTGGACAGGGGGGTCAGTACGAGCAGTACTTC.

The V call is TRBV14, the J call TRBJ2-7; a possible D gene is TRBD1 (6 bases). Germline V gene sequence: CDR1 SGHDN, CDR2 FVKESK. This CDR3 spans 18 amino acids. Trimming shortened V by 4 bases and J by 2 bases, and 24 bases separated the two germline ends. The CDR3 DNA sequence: TGTGCCAGCAGCCTTCTTACGCCGGGACAAAAAAAAACCTACGAGCAGTACTTC. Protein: CASSLLTPGQKKTYEQYF.

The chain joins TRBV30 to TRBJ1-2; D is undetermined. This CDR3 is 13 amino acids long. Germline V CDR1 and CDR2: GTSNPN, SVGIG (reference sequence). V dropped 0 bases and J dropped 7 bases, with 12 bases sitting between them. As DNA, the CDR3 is TGTGCCTGGAGTGTACTCTCGGCGGCTGGCTACACCTTC. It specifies CAWSVLSAAGYTF. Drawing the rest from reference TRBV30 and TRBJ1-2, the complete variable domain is SQTIHQWPATLVQPVGSPLSLECTVEGTSNPNLYWYRQAAGRGLQLLFYSVGIGQISSEVPQNLSASRPQDRQFILSSKKLLLSDSGFYLCAWSVLSAAGYTFGSGTRLTVV.

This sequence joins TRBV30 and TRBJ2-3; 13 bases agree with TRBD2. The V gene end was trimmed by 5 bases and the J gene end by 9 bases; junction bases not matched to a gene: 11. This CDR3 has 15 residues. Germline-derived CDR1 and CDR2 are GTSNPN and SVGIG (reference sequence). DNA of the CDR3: TGTGCCTGGTTGACCGGGACTAGCGGGGACCGCACGCAGTATTTT. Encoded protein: CAWLTGTSGDRTQYF.

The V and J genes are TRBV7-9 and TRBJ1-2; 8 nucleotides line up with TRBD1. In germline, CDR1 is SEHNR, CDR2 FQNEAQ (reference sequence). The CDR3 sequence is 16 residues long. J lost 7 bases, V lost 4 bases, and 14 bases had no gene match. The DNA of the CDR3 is TGTGCCAGCAGCTACGGGACAGGTAGTAAGGTTGGTGGCTACACCTTC. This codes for CASSYGTGSKVGGYTF.

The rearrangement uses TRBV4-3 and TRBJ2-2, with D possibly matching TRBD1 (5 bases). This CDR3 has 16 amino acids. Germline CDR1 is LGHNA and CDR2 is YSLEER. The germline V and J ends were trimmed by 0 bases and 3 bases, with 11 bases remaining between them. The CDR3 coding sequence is TGCGCCAGCAGCCAAGATAGACAGATTTACACCGGGGAGCTGTTTTTT. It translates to CASSQDRQIYTGELFF.

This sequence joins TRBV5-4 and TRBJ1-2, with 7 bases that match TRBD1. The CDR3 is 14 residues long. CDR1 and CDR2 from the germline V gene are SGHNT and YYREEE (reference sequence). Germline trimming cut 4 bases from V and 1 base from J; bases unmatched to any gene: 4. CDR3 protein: CASSIRQGNYGYTF. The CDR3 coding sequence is TGTGCCAGCAGCATAAGACAGGGTAACTATGGCTACACCTTC.

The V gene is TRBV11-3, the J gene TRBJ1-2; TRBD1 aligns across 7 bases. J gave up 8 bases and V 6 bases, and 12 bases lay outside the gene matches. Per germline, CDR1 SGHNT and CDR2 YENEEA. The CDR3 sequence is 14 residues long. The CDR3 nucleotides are TGTGCCAGCAGTGAGGGGGCCTCGGGAAGAGGCTACACCTTC. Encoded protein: CASSEGASGRGYTF. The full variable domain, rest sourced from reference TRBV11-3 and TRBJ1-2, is EAGVVQSPRYKIIEKKQPVAFWCNPISGHNTLYWYLQNLGQGPELLIRYENEEAVDDSQLPKDRFSAERLKGVDSTLKIQPAELGDSAVYLCASSEGASGRGYTFGSGTRLTVV.

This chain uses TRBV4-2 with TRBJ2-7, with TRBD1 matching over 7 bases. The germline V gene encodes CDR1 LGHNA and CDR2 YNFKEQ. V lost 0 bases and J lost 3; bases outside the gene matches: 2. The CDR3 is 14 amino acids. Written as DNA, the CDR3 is TGTGCCAGCAGCCAAGACACAGGGGACTACGAGCAGTACTTC. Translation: CASSQDTGDYEQYF.

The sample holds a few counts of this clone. The CDR3 DNA sequence: TGCAGTGCTAGTGGACAGGGGTCAATAGGTGAGCAGTTCTTC. It codes for CSASGQGSIGEQFF. The J gene is TRBJ2-1, the V gene TRBV20-1, with 9 bases that match TRBD1. CDR1 DFQATT and CDR2 SNEGSKA come from the germline V gene (reference sequence). With 3 bases clipped from V and 9 bases from J, the junction kept 9 bases outside the gene matches. This CDR3 contains 14 residues.

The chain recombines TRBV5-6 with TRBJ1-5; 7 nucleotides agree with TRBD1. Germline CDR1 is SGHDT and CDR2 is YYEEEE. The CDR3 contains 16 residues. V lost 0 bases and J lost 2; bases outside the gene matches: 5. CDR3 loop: CASSLEGGRGNQPQHF. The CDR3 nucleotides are TGTGCCAGCAGCTTGGAAGGGGGCAGGGGCAATCAGCCCCAGCATTTT.

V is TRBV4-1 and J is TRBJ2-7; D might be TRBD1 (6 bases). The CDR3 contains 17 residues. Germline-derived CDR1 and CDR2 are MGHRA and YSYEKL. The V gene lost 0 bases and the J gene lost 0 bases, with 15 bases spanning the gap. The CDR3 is CASSQEVETGRSYEQYF. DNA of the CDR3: TGCGCCAGCAGCCAAGAGGTGGAGACAGGCCGCTCCTACGAGCAGTACTTC.

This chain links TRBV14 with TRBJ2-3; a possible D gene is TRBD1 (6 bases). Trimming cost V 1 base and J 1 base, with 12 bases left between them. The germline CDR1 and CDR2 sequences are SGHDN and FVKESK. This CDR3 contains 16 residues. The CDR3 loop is CASSQAWGLRTDTQYF. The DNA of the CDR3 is TGTGCCAGCAGCCAAGCATGGGGGCTTCGCACAGATACGCAGTATTTT.

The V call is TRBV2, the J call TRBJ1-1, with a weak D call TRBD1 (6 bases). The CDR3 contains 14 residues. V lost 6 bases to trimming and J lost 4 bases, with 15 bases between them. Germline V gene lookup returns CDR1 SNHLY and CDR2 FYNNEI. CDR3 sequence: CASRPGRGATEAFF. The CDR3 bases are TGTGCCAGCAGACCAGGGAGGGGGGCCACTGAAGCTTTCTTT.

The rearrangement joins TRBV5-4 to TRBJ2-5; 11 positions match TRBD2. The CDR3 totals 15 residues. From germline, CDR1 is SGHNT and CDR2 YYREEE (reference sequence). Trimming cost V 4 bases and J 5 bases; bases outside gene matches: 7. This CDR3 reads CASSPLAGGHETQYF. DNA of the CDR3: TGTGCCAGCAGCCCTTTAGCGGGGGGGCATGAGACCCAGTACTTC.

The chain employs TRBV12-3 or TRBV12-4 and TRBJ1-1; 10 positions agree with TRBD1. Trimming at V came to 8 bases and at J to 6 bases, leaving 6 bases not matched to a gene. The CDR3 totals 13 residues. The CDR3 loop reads CASRQGARAEAFF. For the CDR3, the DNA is TGTGCCAGCCGACAGGGGGCGCGGGCTGAAGCTTTCTTT.

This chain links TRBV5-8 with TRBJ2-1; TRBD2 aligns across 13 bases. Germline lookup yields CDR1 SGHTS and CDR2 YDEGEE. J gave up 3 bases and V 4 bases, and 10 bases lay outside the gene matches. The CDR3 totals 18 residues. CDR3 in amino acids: CASSQEAGLAGNYNEQFF. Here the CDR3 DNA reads TGTGCCAGCAGCCAGGAAGCGGGACTAGCGGGGAACTACAATGAGCAGTTCTTC.

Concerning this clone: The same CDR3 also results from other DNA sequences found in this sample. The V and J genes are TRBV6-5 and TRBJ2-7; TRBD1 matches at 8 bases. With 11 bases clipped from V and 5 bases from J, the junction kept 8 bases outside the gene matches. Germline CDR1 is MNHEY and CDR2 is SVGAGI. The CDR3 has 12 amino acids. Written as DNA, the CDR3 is TGTGCCTCTTCCGGGACAGGAAACGAGCAGTACTTC. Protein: CASSGTGNEQYF.

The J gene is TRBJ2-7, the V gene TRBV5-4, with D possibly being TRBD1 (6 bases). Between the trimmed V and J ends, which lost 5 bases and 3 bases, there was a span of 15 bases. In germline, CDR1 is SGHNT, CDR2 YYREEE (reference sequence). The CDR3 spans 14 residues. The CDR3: CASSLFGGNYEQYF. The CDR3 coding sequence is TGTGCCAGCAGTCTCTTTGGGGGCAACTACGAGCAGTACTTC.

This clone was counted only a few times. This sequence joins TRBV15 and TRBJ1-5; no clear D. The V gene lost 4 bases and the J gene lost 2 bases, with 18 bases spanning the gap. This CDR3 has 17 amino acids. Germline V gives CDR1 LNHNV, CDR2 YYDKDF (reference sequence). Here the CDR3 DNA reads TGTGCCACCAGCACAACGCATTTGGGTCAGGGCAATCAGCCCCAGCATTTT. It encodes CATSTTHLGQGNQPQHF. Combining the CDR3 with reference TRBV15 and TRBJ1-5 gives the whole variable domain DAMVIQNPRYQVTQFGKPVTLSCSQTLNHNVMYWYQQKSSQAPKLLFHYYDKDFNNEADTPDNFQSRRPNTSFCFLDIRSPGLGDTAMYLCATSTTHLGQGNQPQHFGDGTRLSIL.

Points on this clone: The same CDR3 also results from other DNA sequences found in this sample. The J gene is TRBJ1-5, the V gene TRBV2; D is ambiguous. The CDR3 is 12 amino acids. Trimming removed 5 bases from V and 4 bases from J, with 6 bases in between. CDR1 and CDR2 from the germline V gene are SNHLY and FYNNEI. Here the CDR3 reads CASSPGNQPQHF. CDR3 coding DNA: TGTGCCAGCAGTCCGGGAAATCAGCCCCAGCATTTT.

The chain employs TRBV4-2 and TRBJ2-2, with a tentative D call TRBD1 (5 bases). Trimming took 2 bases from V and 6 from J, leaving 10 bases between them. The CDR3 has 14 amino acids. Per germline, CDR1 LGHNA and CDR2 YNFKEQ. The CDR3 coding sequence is TGTGCCAGCAGCCAAAGCAGGGAACCCGGGGAGCTGTTTTTT. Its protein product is CASSQSREPGELFF.

CDR3 DNA sequence: TGTGCCATCAGTGACTGGACAGGGGGCTCCGGGGCCAACGTCCTGACTTTC. Protein: CAISDWTGGSGANVLTF. The rearrangement uses TRBV10-3 and TRBJ2-6, with 11 bases identical to TRBD1. J gave up 4 bases and V 3 bases, and 5 bases lay outside the gene matches. This CDR3 has 17 amino acids. Germline lookup yields CDR1 ENHRY and CDR2 SYGVKD.

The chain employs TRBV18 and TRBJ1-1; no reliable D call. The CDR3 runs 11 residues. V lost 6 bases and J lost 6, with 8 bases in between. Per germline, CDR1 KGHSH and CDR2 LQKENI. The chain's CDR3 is CASSGGAEAFF. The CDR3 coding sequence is TGTGCCAGCTCGGGCGGGGCTGAAGCTTTCTTT.

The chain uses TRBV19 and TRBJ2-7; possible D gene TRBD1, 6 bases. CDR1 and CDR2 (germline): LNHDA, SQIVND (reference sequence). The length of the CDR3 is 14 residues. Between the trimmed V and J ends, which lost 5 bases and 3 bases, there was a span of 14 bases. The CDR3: CASSDRDKIYEQYF. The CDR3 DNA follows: TGTGCCAGTAGTGACCGGGACAAAATCTACGAGCAGTACTTC.

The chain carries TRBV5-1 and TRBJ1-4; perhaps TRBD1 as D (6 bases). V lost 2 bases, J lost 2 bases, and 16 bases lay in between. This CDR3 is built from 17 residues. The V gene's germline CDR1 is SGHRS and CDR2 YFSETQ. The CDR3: CASSFGGSRGTNEKLFF. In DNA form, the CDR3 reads TGCGCCAGCAGCTTCGGTGGGTCCAGGGGTACTAATGAAAAACTGTTTTTT.

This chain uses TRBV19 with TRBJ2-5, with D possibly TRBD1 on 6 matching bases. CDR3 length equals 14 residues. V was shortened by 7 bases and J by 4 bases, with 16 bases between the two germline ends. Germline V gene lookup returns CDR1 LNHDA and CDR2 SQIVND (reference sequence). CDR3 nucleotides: TGTGCCAGTATGGGCCCTGGGACAACAGAGACCCAGTACTTC. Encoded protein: CASMGPGTTETQYF. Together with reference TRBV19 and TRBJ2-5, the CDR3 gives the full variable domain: DGGITQSPKYLFRKEGQNVTLSCEQNLNHDAMYWYRQDPGQGLRLIYYSQIVNDFQKGDIAEGYSVSREKKESFPLTVTSAQKNPTAFYLCASMGPGTTETQYFGPGTRLLVL.

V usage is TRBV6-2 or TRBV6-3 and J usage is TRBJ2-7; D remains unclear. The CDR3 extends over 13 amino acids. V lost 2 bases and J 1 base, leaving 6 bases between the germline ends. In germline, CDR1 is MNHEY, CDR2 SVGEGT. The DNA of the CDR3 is TGTGCCAGCAGTTACGAGGATTCCTACGAGCAGTACTTC. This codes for CASSYEDSYEQYF.